One and the same sample provided the 14 T cell receptor beta chains below, sequenced in a study of T cell responses to AZD1222 COVID-19 vaccine. TCRdb's table, derived via immunoSEQ multiplex PCR, lists solely in-frame clones and lacks some. The data contain roughly 100,000 clones, around 90% of them singletons. This specimen was peripheral blood, taken on day 0 of AZD1222 vaccination. The receptors derive from an adult in good health.

The chain is built from TRBV12-5 and TRBJ1-1; TRBD1 is a possible D gene (6 bases). Trimming removed 7 bases at V and 6 bases at J, with 18 bases between. The CDR3 is 14 amino acids. In germline, CDR1 is LGHNT, CDR2 FRNRAP. CDR3 sequence reads: CASAKQGSGSEAFF. The CDR3 nucleotides are TGTGCTAGTGCCAAACAGGGTTCCGGATCTGAAGCTTTCTTT.

This clone was counted once. This chain uses TRBV11-2 with TRBJ1-1, with 8 bases that match TRBD1. This CDR3 has 15 residues. J gave up 4 bases and V 5 bases, and 9 bases lay outside the gene matches. Germline CDR1 and CDR2: SGHAT and FQNNGV. The CDR3 DNA sequence: TGTGCCAGCAGCCAGAGGACAGGGTCGAGCACTGAAGCTTTCTTT. It encodes CASSQRTGSSTEAFF. Full variable domain (rest looked up from reference TRBV11-2 and TRBJ1-1): EAGVAQSPRYKIIEKRQSVAFWCNPISGHATLYWYQQILGQGPKLLIQFQNNGVVDDSQLPKDRFSAERLKGVDSTLKIQPAKLEDSAVYLCASSQRTGSSTEAFFGQGTRLTVV.

This chain joins TRBV29-1 and TRBJ2-7, with D tentatively TRBD2 (5 bases). V was pared by 4 bases and J by 4 bases, with 11 bases between. Germline V lookup: CDR1 SQVTM, CDR2 ANQGSEA. This CDR3 comprises 12 residues. CDR3 loop: CSVAPSGYEQYF. In nucleotides, the CDR3 is TGCAGCGTTGCGCCGTCGGGGTACGAGCAGTACTTC.

The chain couples TRBV13 to TRBJ1-2; tentative D call: TRBD1 (6 bases). V was trimmed by 5 bases and J by 3 bases, leaving 16 bases between them. The CDR3 has 15 amino acids. The V gene's germline CDR1 is PRHDT and CDR2 FYEKMQ (reference sequence). CDR3 residues: CASSSDGGRDYGYTF. As DNA, the CDR3 is TGTGCCAGCAGCAGCGACGGGGGGCGAGACTATGGCTACACCTTC.

This clone is a singleton in its sample. This chain uses TRBV27 with TRBJ2-7; D is ambiguous. V gave up 8 bases and J gave up 2 bases, with 10 bases separating them. Germline lookup yields CDR1 MNHEY and CDR2 SMNVEV (reference sequence). The CDR3 covers 12 residues. This CDR3 reads CASSGSAYEQYF. The CDR3 region has the DNA TGTGCCAGCTCGGGCAGCGCCTACGAGCAGTACTTC.

The V and J genes are TRBV6-5 and TRBJ2-3; 7 positions match TRBD2. J was trimmed by 1 base and V by 0 bases; bases with no gene match: 4. Germline CDR1 and CDR2: MNHEY and SVGAGI. This CDR3 region has 16 residues. Written as DNA, the CDR3 is TGTGCCAGCAGTTACTCGAGCGGGATTGGCACAGATACGCAGTATTTT. Protein sequence: CASSYSSGIGTDTQYF.

The V and J genes are TRBV28 and TRBJ1-1, with 10 bases aligning to TRBD1. CDR1 and CDR2 (germline): MDHEN, SYDVKM. The ends lost 5 bases at V and 11 bases at J; junction bases unmatched: 8. CDR3 length equals 13 residues. The CDR3, as DNA: TGTGCCAGCAGTCCCGGACAGGGGGGATTGGCTTTCTTT. It specifies CASSPGQGGLAFF. The full variable domain, its missing parts supplied by reference TRBV28 and TRBJ1-1, is DVKVTQSSRYLVKRTGEKVFLECVQDMDHENMFWYRQDPGLGLRLIYFSYDVKMKEKGDIPEGYSVSREKKERFSLILESASTNQTSMYLCASSPGQGGLAFFGQGTRLTVV.

The chain employs TRBV9 and TRBJ1-1; a weak D match, TRBD1 (5 bases). V was pared by 4 bases and J by 2 bases, with 12 bases between. Germline lookup yields CDR1 SGDLS and CDR2 YYNGEE. This CDR3 has 14 residues. This CDR3 is CASSTRGGNTEAFF. The CDR3 DNA sequence: TGTGCCAGCAGCACTCGGGGGGGTAACACTGAAGCTTTCTTT.

The chain combines TRBV11-1 with TRBJ1-4; no clear D gene. Germline values: CDR1 SGHAT, CDR2 FQDESV (reference sequence). This CDR3 is 13 amino acids long. With 4 bases removed from V and 5 bases from J, the gap between germline ends came to 8 bases. The CDR3 sequence is CASSSGMNEKLFF. CDR3 sequence (DNA): TGTGCCAGCAGCTCCGGCATGAATGAAAAACTGTTTTTT. The full variable domain, with the rest looked up from reference TRBV11-1 and TRBJ1-4, is EAEVAQSPRYKITEKSQAVAFWCDPISGHATLYWYRQILGQGPELLVQFQDESVVDDSQLPKDRFSAERLKGVDSTLKIQPAELGDSAMYLCASSSGMNEKLFFGSGTQLSVL.

The chain uses TRBV12-3 or TRBV12-4 and TRBJ1-1; D gene uncertain. The CDR3 has 13 residues. Trimming stripped 1 base from V and 2 bases from J, with 5 bases between. In nucleotides, the CDR3 is TGTGCCAGCAGTTTAGGGGCAAACACTGAAGCTTTCTTT. It encodes CASSLGANTEAFF.

The DNA of the CDR3 is TGTGCCAGCTCACCACTCATTGGGGATGAGCAGTTCTTC. Its translation: CASSPLIGDEQFF. The chain links TRBV18 to TRBJ2-1; D not resolved. Trimming cost V 1 base and J 8 bases, with 9 bases left between them. Germline V CDR1 and CDR2: KGHSH, LQKENI. The CDR3 loop spans 13 amino acids.

This clone was counted once. J is TRBJ2-2 and V is TRBV30, with 9 positions matching TRBD2. Unmatched junction bases numbered 13, after V lost 7 bases and J lost 7 bases. This CDR3 is built from 15 residues. Germline values: CDR1 GTSNPN, CDR2 SVGIG (reference sequence). The CDR3 sequence is CASSTGTSRVGELFF. The CDR3 coding sequence is TGTGCCTCGTCGACCGGGACTAGCAGAGTCGGGGAGCTGTTTTTT.

The chain employs TRBV6-2 or TRBV6-3 and TRBJ2-5; 9 bases are a match to TRBD1. The length of the CDR3 is 16 residues. The V and J ends lost 6 bases and 4 bases, in that order; junction bases with no gene match: 12. Germline CDR1 reads MNHEY; CDR2 reads SVGEGT. CDR3: CASSRGTGGRGETQYF. In nucleotides, the CDR3 is TGTGCCAGCAGCCGAGGAACAGGGGGCCGAGGAGAGACCCAGTACTTC.

This clone has only a few counts. V gene TRBV6-5 combines with J gene TRBJ1-2; TRBD1 might be the D (6 bases). V was trimmed by 6 bases and J by 8 bases, leaving 10 bases between them. CDR1 is MNHEY, CDR2 SVGAGI, per germline. This CDR3 has 11 residues. Written as DNA, the CDR3 is TGTGCCAGCAGGGATGGGGGCGGCTACACCTTC. Protein: CASRDGGGYTF.